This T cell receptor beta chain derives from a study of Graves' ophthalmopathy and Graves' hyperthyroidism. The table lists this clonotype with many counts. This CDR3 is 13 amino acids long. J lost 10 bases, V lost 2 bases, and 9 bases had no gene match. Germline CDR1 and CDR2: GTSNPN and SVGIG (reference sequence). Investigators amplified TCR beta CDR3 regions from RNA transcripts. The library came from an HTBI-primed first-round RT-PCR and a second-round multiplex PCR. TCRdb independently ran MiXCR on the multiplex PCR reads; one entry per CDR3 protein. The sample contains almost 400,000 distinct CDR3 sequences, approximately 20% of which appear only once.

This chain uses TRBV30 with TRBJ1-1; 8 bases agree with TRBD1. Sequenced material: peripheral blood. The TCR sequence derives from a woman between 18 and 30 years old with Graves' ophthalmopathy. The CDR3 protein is CAWSIQGAPGAFF. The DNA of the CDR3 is TGTGCCTGGAGTATTCAGGGGGCCCCTGGAGCTTTCTTT.